The rows below give T cell receptor beta chains drawn from one sample of a study of blood T cells in healthy people across ages. TCRdb reprocessed the 5' RACE reads via MiXCR and lists one record per CDR3 protein. Of around 850,000 distinct CDR3 sequences in the sample, about 36% were seen once. Sequenced sample: blood. These receptors were taken from a man between 18 and 35 years old in good health. The CDR3 runs from the conserved cysteine through the conserved F or W. D genes are given only for firm matches. Expanded clones are given a class, and other clones once, few, many or no size at all.

TRBV12-3/TRBV12-4	.	TRBJ1-1	few	TGTGCCAGCAGATCCGACAGCGCCAAACAAGCTTTCTTT	CASRSDSAKQAFF
TRBV4-1	TRBD1	TRBJ1-4	.	TGCGCCAGCAGAAGACAGGGCGACAGTGAAAAACTGTTTTTT	CASRRQGDSEKLFF
TRBV21-1	.	TRBJ1-1	.	TGTGCCAGCAGCAAACCAAACAGGCTGAACACTGAAGCTTTCTTT	CASSKPNRLNTEAFF
TRBV6-1	.	TRBJ1-6	.	TGTGCCAGCAGTGCCGGGACCGAGAATTCACCCCTCCACTTT	CASSAGTENSPLHF
TRBV10-3	TRBD1	TRBJ1-1	few	TGTGCCATCAGTGAGAGGGGGCGGGACACTGAAGCTTTCTTT	CAISERGRDTEAFF
TRBV4-3	.	TRBJ2-1	many	TGCGCCAGCAGCCACCCCGCCGGGAATGAGCAGTTCTTC	CASSHPAGNEQFF
TRBV5-1	TRBD1	TRBJ1-4	.	TGCGCCAGCAGCTTGGACGGGACAGCTAATGAAAAACTGTTTTTT	CASSLDGTANEKLFF
TRBV4-2	.	TRBJ1-6	.	TGTGCCAGCAGCCAAGATTTAAGGCGCCCGGTAGATTCACCCCCCCACTTT	CASSQDLRRPVDSPPHF
TRBV29-1	.	TRBJ1-3	.	TGCAGCGTCTGGCGGCGAAACACCATATATTTT	CSVWRRNTIYF
TRBV10-3	.	TRBJ2-2	.	TGTGCCATCAGCCCTCAACCTCCCGGGGACTCGAACACCGGGGAGCTGTTTTTT	CAISPQPPGDSNTGELFF
TRBV7-9	.	TRBJ1-5	.	TGTGCCAGCAGCTCCCGAGCCCCGGACCAGCCCCAGCATTTT	CASSSRAPDQPQHF
TRBV29-1	.	TRBJ2-3	.	TGCAGCGTTCCCCCACGAGGAGGGAAATTAAGGGATACGCAGTATTTT	CSVPPRGGKLRDTQYF
TRBV6-5	TRBD1	TRBJ1-6	.	TGTGCCAGCAGTTCTACCGGGACAGGGGAAAAGAAATCACCCCTCCACTTT	CASSSTGTGEKKSPLHF
TRBV20-1	.	TRBJ2-5	once	TGCAGGGCAGGCCTCCAAGAGACCCAGTACTTC	CRAGLQETQYF
TRBV25-1	.	TRBJ1-4	.	TGTGCCAGCAGTGAACGGGAACGAAGAGGTGAAAAACTGTTTTTT	CASSERERRGEKLFF
TRBV20-1	.	TRBJ2-7	.	TGCAGTGCCAGTAAGGGTTCCACCTACGAGCAGTACTTC	CSASKGSTYEQYF
TRBV12-3/TRBV12-4	.	TRBJ2-3	.	TGTGCCAGCAGCTTATATACGGGGGTGCAAGCAGATACGCAGTATTTT	CASSLYTGVQADTQYF
TRBV12-3/TRBV12-4	TRBD2	TRBJ2-5	.	TGTGCCAGCAGTTTCGGAACACTAGCGGGGGGGTTATACAATGAGCAGTACTTC	CASSFGTLAGGLYNEQYF
TRBV20-1	.	TRBJ2-5	many	TGCAGTGCCCGCTCCGACCAAGAGACCCAGTACTTC	CSARSDQETQYF
TRBV12-3/TRBV12-4	.	TRBJ2-1	.	TGTGCCAGCAGCCCTGGTGGGTCAGGGCGGCGAGAGCAGTTCTTC	CASSPGGSGRREQFF
TRBV15	.	TRBJ2-1	few	TGTGCCACCAGCAAGTTCGGGGGTAGCTCCTACAATGAGCAGTTCTTC	CATSKFGGSSYNEQFF
TRBV6-1	.	TRBJ1-2	.	TGTGCCAGCAGTGGTTGGCGGGACGTCTATGGCTACACCTTC	CASSGWRDVYGYTF
TRBV5-1	TRBD1	TRBJ2-5	.	TGCGCCAGCAACGTGGGACAGGGTTACGCAGGCCTCCAAGAGACCCAGTACTTC	CASNVGQGYAGLQETQYF
TRBV25-1	TRBD1	TRBJ1-2	many	TGTGCCAGCAGTGGGGACAGCCCTAACTATGGCTACACCTTC	CASSGDSPNYGYTF
TRBV14	TRBD1	TRBJ1-2	.	TGTGCCAGCAGCCAAACCCGAGTATCAGGGGGTGGCTACACCTTC	CASSQTRVSGGGYTF
TRBV5-1	.	TRBJ2-5	.	TGCGCCAGCAGCTTGGCCTCCATGCTCCAAGAGACCCAGTACTTC	CASSLASMLQETQYF
TRBV18	.	TRBJ2-7	many	TGTGCCAGCTCACCAGAAGGCTACGAGCAGTACTTC	CASSPEGYEQYF
TRBV6-2/TRBV6-3	TRBD1	TRBJ2-7	.	TGTGCCAGCAGTTCCCTACGGACAGGGTACGAGCAGTACTTC	CASSSLRTGYEQYF
TRBV4-2	.	TRBJ1-1	.	TGTGCCAGCAGCCAAGAGGGTGGGGGGGGTACTGAAGCTTTCTTT	CASSQEGGGGTEAFF
TRBV7-8	TRBD2	TRBJ2-3	.	TGTGCCAGCAGCTCGCGGACTAGCGGCGACATGCATACGCAGTATTTT	CASSSRTSGDMHTQYF
TRBV12-3/TRBV12-4	.	TRBJ1-6	many	TGTGCCAGCACCGCCGGGACGGAAGGTTCACCCCTCCACTTT	CASTAGTEGSPLHF
TRBV4-3	.	TRBJ2-7	few	TGCGCCAGCAGCCAAGGATACCCCGGGACCGTTAGCTCCTACGAGCAGTACTTC	CASSQGYPGTVSSYEQYF
TRBV10-3	.	TRBJ1-2	.	TGTGCCATCAGTGATTCTATGGGAGGGTTTGGCTACACCTTC	CAISDSMGGFGYTF
TRBV6-5	.	TRBJ1-6	many	TGTGCCAGCAGTTACCGGGGACAAAATTCACCCCTCCACTTT	CASSYRGQNSPLHF
TRBV20-1	TRBD2	TRBJ2-5	few	TGCAGTGCTAGCGGGGGGGCTTTGAAGACCCAGTACTTC	CSASGGALKTQYF
TRBV27	.	TRBJ1-6	few	TGTGCCAGCAGCCCAAGTTTCGCGAATTCACCCCTCCACTTT	CASSPSFANSPLHF
TRBV6-6	.	TRBJ1-6	few	TGTGCCAGCAGCCCATTGCGGTCACCCCTCCACTTT	CASSPLRSPLHF
TRBV27	.	TRBJ2-7	.	TGTGCCAGCAGTCGACGGGATTCCTACGAGCAGTACTTC	CASSRRDSYEQYF
TRBV4-3	.	TRBJ2-1	few	TGCGCCAGCAGCCAAGGGGGTGCCTCCTACAATGAGCAGTTCTTC	CASSQGGASYNEQFF
TRBV4-2	.	TRBJ2-5	.	TGTGCCAGCAGTCCCGAGGTAGGCTCCTACAATGAGCAGTACTTC	CASSPEVGSYNEQYF
TRBV28	TRBD1	TRBJ1-2	.	TGTGCCAGCAGTAGGCCGGGACAGTGGATTGGCTACACCTTC	CASSRPGQWIGYTF
TRBV12-3/TRBV12-4	TRBD1	TRBJ2-1	.	TGTGCCGGCAGTTTGGGACAGGGGGGGCAGTTCTTC	CAGSLGQGGQFF
TRBV11-1	.	TRBJ2-4	.	TGTGCCAGCAGCTTAGCGGTGGATGGATACGAGAACATTCAGTACTTC	CASSLAVDGYENIQYF
TRBV4-1	.	TRBJ2-7	.	TGCGCCAGCAGCCAACCGGACAACTACGAGCAGTACTTC	CASSQPDNYEQYF
TRBV24-1	.	TRBJ2-7	few	TGTGCCACCAGTGAATCTCAAGGGGCCTACTCCTACAATGAGCAGTACTTC	CATSESQGAYSYNEQYF
TRBV4-1	.	TRBJ2-5	once	TGCGCCAGCAGCACAGGCACTAGGGAGACCCAGTACTTC	CASSTGTRETQYF
TRBV7-3	.	TRBJ2-1	.	TGTGCCAGCAGCTTAACTGGGACCCCTTGGGATGAGCAGTTCTTC	CASSLTGTPWDEQFF
TRBV7-2	.	TRBJ2-2	.	TGTGCCAGCAGCTCGTACGGGACCCCCGGCGGGGAGCTGTTTTTT	CASSSYGTPGGELFF
TRBV7-2	.	TRBJ1-1	many	TGTGCCAGCAGCTTAGGGGAGGGGGGGAACACTGAAGCTTTCTTT	CASSLGEGGNTEAFF
TRBV3-1	.	TRBJ1-3	.	TGTGCCAGCAGACCTACTTCGGGAAACACCATATATTTT	CASRPTSGNTIYF
TRBV12-3/TRBV12-4	.	TRBJ2-3	.	TGTGCCAGCAGTTCCCTCGATCAGCGCCATCAGCCCCAGTATTTT	CASSSLDQRHQPQYF
TRBV10-3	.	TRBJ1-5	few	TGTGCCATCAGTGAGTCTGGCGGTTACAATCAGCCCCAGCATTTT	CAISESGGYNQPQHF
TRBV12-3/TRBV12-4	.	TRBJ2-5	.	TGTGCCAGCAGTAGGGGACCACCTGGCGAGACCCAGTACTTC	CASSRGPPGETQYF